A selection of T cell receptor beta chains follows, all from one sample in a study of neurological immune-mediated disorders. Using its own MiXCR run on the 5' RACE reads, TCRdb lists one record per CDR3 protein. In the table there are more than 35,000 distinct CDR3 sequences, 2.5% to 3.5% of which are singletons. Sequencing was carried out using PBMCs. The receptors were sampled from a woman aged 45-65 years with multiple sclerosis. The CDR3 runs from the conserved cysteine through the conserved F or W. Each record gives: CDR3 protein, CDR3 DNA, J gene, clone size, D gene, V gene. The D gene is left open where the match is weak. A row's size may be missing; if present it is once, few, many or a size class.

cdr3_aa: CASSLSSANTGELFF; cdr3_nt: TGTGCCAGCAGCTTGTCCTCTGCGAACACCGGGGAGCTGTTTTTT; j_call: TRBJ2-2; clone_size: many; d_call: .; v_call: TRBV7-2
cdr3_aa: CAGATGPSTDTQYF; cdr3_nt: TGTGCCGGGGCCACGGGCCCTTCCACGGATACGCAGTATTTT; j_call: TRBJ2-3; clone_size: many; d_call: .; v_call: TRBV10-3
cdr3_aa: CASSLEAGAREQYF; cdr3_nt: TGCGCCAGCAGCTTGGAGGCGGGGGCGAGGGAGCAGTACTTC; j_call: TRBJ2-7; clone_size: many; d_call: .; v_call: TRBV5-1
cdr3_aa: CASSSAPSGLTDTQYF; cdr3_nt: TGTGCCAGCAGCTCGGCCCCTAGCGGACTCACAGATACGCAGTATTTT; j_call: TRBJ2-3; clone_size: many; d_call: TRBD2; v_call: TRBV7-2
cdr3_aa: CASSQGEQPQHF; cdr3_nt: TGTGCCAGCAGCCAAGGAGAACAGCCCCAGCATTTT; j_call: TRBJ1-5; clone_size: many; d_call: .; v_call: TRBV3-1
cdr3_aa: CASSPSAYSGGAAEQFF; cdr3_nt: TGTGCCAGCTCACCCTCCGCATATAGCGGGGGGGCCGCGGAGCAGTTCTTC; j_call: TRBJ2-1; clone_size: .; d_call: TRBD2; v_call: TRBV18
cdr3_aa: CASSLQEPGLSPLHF; cdr3_nt: TGTGCCAGCAGCCTGCAGGAGCCTGGGCTTTCACCCCTCCACTTT; j_call: TRBJ1-6; clone_size: many; d_call: .; v_call: TRBV7-6
cdr3_aa: CASSSMAGRGYTEAFF; cdr3_nt: TGCGCCAGCAGCTCGATGGCCGGGAGGGGCTACACTGAAGCTTTCTTT; j_call: TRBJ1-1; clone_size: many; d_call: .; v_call: TRBV5-1
cdr3_aa: CASSIARGSGNQPQHF; cdr3_nt: TGTGCCAGTAGTATAGCCCGGGGTTCGGGCAATCAGCCCCAGCATTTT; j_call: TRBJ1-5; clone_size: many; d_call: .; v_call: TRBV19
cdr3_aa: CASGPPAGAYNEQFF; cdr3_nt: TGTGCTAGTGGCCCACCCGCGGGGGCCTACAATGAGCAGTTCTTC; j_call: TRBJ2-1; clone_size: many; d_call: TRBD2; v_call: TRBV12-5
cdr3_aa: CSAATSGGTDTQYF; cdr3_nt: TGCAGTGCGGCCACTAGCGGGGGCACAGATACGCAGTATTTT; j_call: TRBJ2-3; clone_size: many; d_call: TRBD2; v_call: TRBV20-1
cdr3_aa: CASSSDRDTQYF; cdr3_nt: TGTGCCAGCAGCTCCGACAGGGATACGCAGTATTTT; j_call: TRBJ2-3; clone_size: many; d_call: .; v_call: TRBV9
cdr3_aa: CASSLVSGAYGELFF; cdr3_nt: TGCGCCAGCAGCTTGGTTTCGGGGGCGTACGGGGAGCTGTTTTTT; j_call: TRBJ2-2; clone_size: .; d_call: .; v_call: TRBV5-1
cdr3_aa: CASSLGRLAGGDTQYF; cdr3_nt: TGTGCCAGCAGTTTAGGGCGTCTAGCGGGGGGAGATACGCAGTATTTT; j_call: TRBJ2-3; clone_size: many; d_call: TRBD2; v_call: TRBV12-3/TRBV12-4
cdr3_aa: CASSLQGHTGELFF; cdr3_nt: TGCGCCAGCAGCTTGCAAGGACACACCGGGGAGCTGTTTTTT; j_call: TRBJ2-2; clone_size: many; d_call: .; v_call: TRBV5-1
cdr3_aa: CSVARRDGYTF; cdr3_nt: TGCAGCGTGGCCCGAAGGGATGGCTACACCTTC; j_call: TRBJ1-2; clone_size: medium-sized; d_call: .; v_call: TRBV29-1
cdr3_aa: CASSYSSRESGYTF; cdr3_nt: TGTGCCAGCAGTTACTCGAGTCGAGAATCGGGCTACACCTTC; j_call: TRBJ1-2; clone_size: many; d_call: .; v_call: TRBV6-2/TRBV6-3
cdr3_aa: CSDGSPLETQYF; cdr3_nt: TGCAGTGACGGCAGCCCTTTGGAGACCCAGTACTTC; j_call: TRBJ2-5; clone_size: many; d_call: .; v_call: TRBV20-1
cdr3_aa: CASQPLGRTGELFF; cdr3_nt: TGTGCCAGTCAACCCCTGGGAAGAACCGGGGAGCTGTTTTTT; j_call: TRBJ2-2; clone_size: many; d_call: .; v_call: TRBV9
cdr3_aa: CSARSWGFGEKLFF; cdr3_nt: TGCAGTGCTAGAAGTTGGGGATTCGGTGAAAAACTGTTTTTT; j_call: TRBJ1-4; clone_size: many; d_call: .; v_call: TRBV20-1
cdr3_aa: CATSDFTGAAFF; cdr3_nt: TGTGCCACCAGTGATTTCACAGGGGCGGCTTTCTTT; j_call: TRBJ1-1; clone_size: many; d_call: TRBD1; v_call: TRBV24-1
cdr3_aa: CASSPDSYTDTQYF; cdr3_nt: TGTGCCAGCTCACCCGACAGTTACACAGATACGCAGTATTTT; j_call: TRBJ2-3; clone_size: many; d_call: .; v_call: TRBV18
cdr3_aa: CASCRDTDSYEQYF; cdr3_nt: TGCGCCAGCTGCCGGGACACCGACTCCTACGAGCAGTACTTC; j_call: TRBJ2-7; clone_size: many; d_call: .; v_call: TRBV5-1
cdr3_aa: CASSLGGHSNQPQHF; cdr3_nt: TGTGCCAGCAGCTTAGGAGGGCATAGCAATCAGCCCCAGCATTTT; j_call: TRBJ1-5; clone_size: many; d_call: .; v_call: TRBV7-9
cdr3_aa: CASSGTNQPQHF; cdr3_nt: TGTGCCAGCAGTGGGACGAATCAGCCCCAGCATTTT; j_call: TRBJ1-5; clone_size: many; d_call: .; v_call: TRBV6-2/TRBV6-3
cdr3_aa: CSARNSGLGTDTQYF; cdr3_nt: TGCAGTGCTAGAAACTCGGGACTAGGCACAGATACGCAGTATTTT; j_call: TRBJ2-3; clone_size: many; d_call: TRBD2; v_call: TRBV20-1
cdr3_aa: CASSFGLAGASSYNEQFF; cdr3_nt: TGTGCCAGCAGCTTCGGACTAGCGGGGGCGAGCTCCTACAATGAGCAGTTCTTC; j_call: TRBJ2-1; clone_size: many; d_call: TRBD2; v_call: TRBV7-8
cdr3_aa: CASSLRGTGDRGEQYF; cdr3_nt: TGTGCCAGTAGCCTTCGGGGGACAGGGGATAGAGGCGAGCAGTACTTC; j_call: TRBJ2-7; clone_size: .; d_call: TRBD1; v_call: TRBV19
cdr3_aa: CSALPGSRRETQYF; cdr3_nt: TGCAGTGCCCTGCCGGGCTCGCGCCGAGAGACCCAGTACTTC; j_call: TRBJ2-5; clone_size: many; d_call: .; v_call: TRBV20-1
cdr3_aa: CSATPLLEQYF; cdr3_nt: TGCAGTGCTACCCCGTTACTCGAGCAGTACTTC; j_call: TRBJ2-7; clone_size: .; d_call: .; v_call: TRBV20-1
cdr3_aa: CASRRTGTEPYGYTF; cdr3_nt: TGTGCCAGCAGACGAACCGGGACGGAACCGTATGGCTACACCTTC; j_call: TRBJ1-2; clone_size: many; d_call: .; v_call: TRBV7-7
cdr3_aa: CASSKVTGERQETQYF; cdr3_nt: TGTGCCAGCAGCAAAGTAACGGGGGAGCGGCAGGAGACCCAGTACTTC; j_call: TRBJ2-5; clone_size: many; d_call: .; v_call: TRBV21-1
cdr3_aa: CASSVGWGTQETQYF; cdr3_nt: TGTGCCAGCAGCGTAGGGTGGGGGACCCAAGAGACCCAGTACTTC; j_call: TRBJ2-5; clone_size: many; d_call: .; v_call: TRBV9
cdr3_aa: CASSASTDTQYF; cdr3_nt: TGTGCCAGCAGCGCAAGCACAGATACGCAGTATTTT; j_call: TRBJ2-3; clone_size: many; d_call: .; v_call: TRBV7-9
cdr3_aa: CASSKTGLTNEKLFF; cdr3_nt: TGTGCCAGCAGTAAGACTGGCCTAACTAATGAAAAACTGTTTTTT; j_call: TRBJ1-4; clone_size: many; d_call: .; v_call: TRBV25-1
cdr3_aa: CAISESKGSGYQETQYF; cdr3_nt: TGTGCCATCAGTGAGTCCAAGGGGTCCGGGTACCAAGAGACCCAGTACTTC; j_call: TRBJ2-5; clone_size: .; d_call: .; v_call: TRBV10-3
cdr3_aa: CASSLGLGTQQETQYF; cdr3_nt: TGTGCCAGCAGCTTAGGACTCGGGACTCAACAAGAGACCCAGTACTTC; j_call: TRBJ2-5; clone_size: many; d_call: .; v_call: TRBV7-8
cdr3_aa: CASSLAGGVDNEQFF; cdr3_nt: TGTGCCAGCAGCTTAGCGGGGGGTGTCGACAATGAGCAGTTCTTC; j_call: TRBJ2-1; clone_size: many; d_call: .; v_call: TRBV7-8
cdr3_aa: CATSDAPGTGGSGANVLTF; cdr3_nt: TGTGCCACCAGTGATGCCCCCGGGACAGGGGGCTCTGGGGCCAACGTCCTGACTTTC; j_call: TRBJ2-6; clone_size: many; d_call: TRBD1; v_call: TRBV24-1
cdr3_aa: CASSLGPTRGGYTF; cdr3_nt: TGTGCCAGCAGTTTAGGGCCGACGAGGGGCGGCTACACCTTC; j_call: TRBJ1-2; clone_size: many; d_call: .; v_call: TRBV12-3/TRBV12-4
cdr3_aa: CASSLTGANVLTF; cdr3_nt: TGTGCCAGCAGTTTAACAGGGGCCAACGTCCTGACTTTC; j_call: TRBJ2-6; clone_size: many; d_call: .; v_call: TRBV27